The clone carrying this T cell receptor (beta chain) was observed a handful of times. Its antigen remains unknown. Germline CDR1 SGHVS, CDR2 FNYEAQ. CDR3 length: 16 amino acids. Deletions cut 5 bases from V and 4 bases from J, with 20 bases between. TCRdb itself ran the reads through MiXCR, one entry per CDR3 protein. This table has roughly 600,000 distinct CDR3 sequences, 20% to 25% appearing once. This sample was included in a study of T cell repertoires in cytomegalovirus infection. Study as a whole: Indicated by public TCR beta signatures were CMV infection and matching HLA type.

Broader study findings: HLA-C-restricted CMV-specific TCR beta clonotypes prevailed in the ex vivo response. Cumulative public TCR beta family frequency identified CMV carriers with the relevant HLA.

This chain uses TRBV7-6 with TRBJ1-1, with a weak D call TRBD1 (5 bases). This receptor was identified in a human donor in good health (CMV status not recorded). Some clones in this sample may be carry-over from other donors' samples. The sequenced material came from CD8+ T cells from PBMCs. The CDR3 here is CASSHSPGGLSTEAFF. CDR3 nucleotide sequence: TGTGCCAGCAGCCACTCTCCGGGGGGATTGAGCACTGAAGCTTTCTTT.